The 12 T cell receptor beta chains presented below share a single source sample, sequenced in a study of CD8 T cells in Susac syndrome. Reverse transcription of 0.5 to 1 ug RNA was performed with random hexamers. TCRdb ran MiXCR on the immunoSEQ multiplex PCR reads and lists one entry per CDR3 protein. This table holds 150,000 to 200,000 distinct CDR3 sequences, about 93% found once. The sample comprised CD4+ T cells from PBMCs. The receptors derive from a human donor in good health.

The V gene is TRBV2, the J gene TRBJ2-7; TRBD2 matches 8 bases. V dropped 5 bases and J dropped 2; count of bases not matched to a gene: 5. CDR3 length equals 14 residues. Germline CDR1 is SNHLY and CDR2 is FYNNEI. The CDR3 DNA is TGTGCCAGCAGTCCAATAGCGGGACCCTACGAGCAGTACTTC. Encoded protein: CASSPIAGPYEQYF.

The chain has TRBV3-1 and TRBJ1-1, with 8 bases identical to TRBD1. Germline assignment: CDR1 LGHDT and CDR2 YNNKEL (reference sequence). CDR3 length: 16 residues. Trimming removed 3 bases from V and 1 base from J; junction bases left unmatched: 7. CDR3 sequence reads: CASSQRFQGANTEAFF. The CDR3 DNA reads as TGTGCCAGCAGCCAGAGATTTCAGGGGGCGAACACTGAAGCTTTCTTT.

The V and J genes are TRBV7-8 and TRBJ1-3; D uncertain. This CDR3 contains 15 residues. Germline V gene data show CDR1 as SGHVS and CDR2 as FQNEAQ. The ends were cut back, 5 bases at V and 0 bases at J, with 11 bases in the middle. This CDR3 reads CASSHEWVSGNTIYF. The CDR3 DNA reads TGTGCCAGCAGCCACGAATGGGTCTCTGGAAACACCATATATTTT.

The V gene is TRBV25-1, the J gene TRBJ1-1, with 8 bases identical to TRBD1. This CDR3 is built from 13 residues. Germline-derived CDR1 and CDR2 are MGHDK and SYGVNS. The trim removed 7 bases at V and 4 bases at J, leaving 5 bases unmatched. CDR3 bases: TGTGCCAGCAAGGACAGGGCTGGCACTGAAGCTTTCTTT. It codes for CASKDRAGTEAFF.

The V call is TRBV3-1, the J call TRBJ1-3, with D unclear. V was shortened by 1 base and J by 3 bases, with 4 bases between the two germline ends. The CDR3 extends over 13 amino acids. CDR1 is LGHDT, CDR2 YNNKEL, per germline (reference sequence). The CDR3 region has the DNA TGTGCCAGCAGCCAAGGAGATGGAAACACCATATATTTT. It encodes CASSQGDGNTIYF.

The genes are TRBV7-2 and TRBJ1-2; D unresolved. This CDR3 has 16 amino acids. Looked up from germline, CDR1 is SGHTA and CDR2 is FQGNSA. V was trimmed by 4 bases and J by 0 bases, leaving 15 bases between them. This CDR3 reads CASSSPQALANYGYTF. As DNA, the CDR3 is TGTGCCAGCAGCTCCCCCCAGGCGTTAGCTAACTATGGCTACACCTTC.

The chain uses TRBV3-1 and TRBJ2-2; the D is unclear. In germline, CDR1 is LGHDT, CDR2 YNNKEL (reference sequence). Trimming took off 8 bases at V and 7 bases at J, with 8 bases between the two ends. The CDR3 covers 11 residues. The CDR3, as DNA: TGTGCCAGCGCGGTCGGCGGGGAGCTGTTTTTT. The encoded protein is CASAVGGELFF.

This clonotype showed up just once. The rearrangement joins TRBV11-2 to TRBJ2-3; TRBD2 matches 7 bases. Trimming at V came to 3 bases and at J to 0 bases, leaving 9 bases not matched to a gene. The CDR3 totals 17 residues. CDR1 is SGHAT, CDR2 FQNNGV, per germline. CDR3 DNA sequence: TGTGCCAGCAGCTTGTTCCGTGGGGGGGTGAGCACAGATACGCAGTATTTT. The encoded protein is CASSLFRGGVSTDTQYF.

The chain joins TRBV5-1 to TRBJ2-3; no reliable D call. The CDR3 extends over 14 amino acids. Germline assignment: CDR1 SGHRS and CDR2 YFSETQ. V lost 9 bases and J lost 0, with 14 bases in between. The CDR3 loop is CANTRKPSTDTQYF. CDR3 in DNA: TGCGCCAATACGAGGAAACCTAGCACAGATACGCAGTATTTT.

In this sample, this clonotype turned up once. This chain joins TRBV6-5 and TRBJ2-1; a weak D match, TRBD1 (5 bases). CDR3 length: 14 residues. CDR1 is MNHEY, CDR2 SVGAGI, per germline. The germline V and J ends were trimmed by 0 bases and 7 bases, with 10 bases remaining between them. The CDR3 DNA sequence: TGTGCCAGCAGTTACTCGAAGACAGATAATGAGCAGTTCTTC. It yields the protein CASSYSKTDNEQFF.

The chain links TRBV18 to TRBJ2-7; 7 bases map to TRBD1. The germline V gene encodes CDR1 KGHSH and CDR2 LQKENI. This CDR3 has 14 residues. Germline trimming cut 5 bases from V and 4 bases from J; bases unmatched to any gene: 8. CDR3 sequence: CASSYDRAPYEQYF. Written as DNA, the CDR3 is TGTGCCAGCTCATACGACAGGGCCCCGTACGAGCAGTACTTC.

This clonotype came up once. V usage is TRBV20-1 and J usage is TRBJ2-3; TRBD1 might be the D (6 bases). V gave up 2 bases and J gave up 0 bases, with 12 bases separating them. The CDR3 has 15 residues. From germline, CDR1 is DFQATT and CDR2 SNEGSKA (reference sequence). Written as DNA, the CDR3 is TGCAGTGCTAGACCCCCAGGGGTGAGCACAGATACGCAGTATTTT. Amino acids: CSARPPGVSTDTQYF.